The sequence of this TCR beta chain was determined in a study of shared T cell receptors in the human thymus. J gave up 9 bases and V 1 base, and 14 bases lay outside the gene matches. The germline gives CDR1 LGHNA, CDR2 YSLEER. There are 17 residues in the CDR3. Clones were sequenced by immunoSEQ multiplex PCR, and TCRdb holds only the in-frame ones, with some missing. The top ten hold roughly 0.021% of the sample, which has hundreds of thousands of clones, 85% to 95% seen once. The clonotype comes from a human donor. The sequenced sample consisted of thymocytes. The V and J genes are TRBV4-3 and TRBJ2-1; 8 bases align to TRBD2. CDR3 DNA sequence: TGCGCCAGCAGCCAAGTGGGGCGCCAGCGGGAGCGGAGTGAGCAGTTCTTC. The encoded protein is CASSQVGRQRERSEQFF.